This T cell receptor beta chain originates from a study of T cell responses to AZD1222 COVID-19 vaccine. Findings and limits, study-wide: White British ancestry dominated among donors, who included more females, and clonal diversity was possibly underestimated. Spike-specific TCR breadth and depth were elevated following two AZD1222 doses. Repertoire samples came only from after the peak T cell response.

Concerning this clone itself: The antigen is not known.

Generated by immunoSEQ multiplex PCR, the TCRdb table keeps only in-frame clones and is missing some. The sample has about 93,000 clones, under 90% seen once. The starting material was peripheral blood, obtained on day 0 of MenACWY control vaccination. The TCR comes from an adult in good health.

Here the CDR3 DNA reads TGTGCCAGCAGCTTAGCCGGGACAGGCTTCGGTAATTCACCCCTCCACTTT. Translation: CASSLAGTGFGNSPLHF. V is TRBV7-8 and J is TRBJ1-6; TRBD1 matches at 8 bases. Germline CDR1 is SGHVS and CDR2 is FQNEAQ. The CDR3 spans 17 residues. V was clipped by 0 bases and J by 6 bases; unmatched bases: 7.